This TCR beta chain is drawn from a study of OX40 agonist ivuxolimab in advanced cancers. Study as a whole: Patients received intravenous ivuxolimab every 2 weeks at 0.01 to 10 mg/kg. Study-level results: Average numbers of expanded clones were greater in CD8+ T cells than in CD4+. Compared with others, partial responders at 0.1-3.0 mg/kg displayed clonal expansion among the lowest.

Concerning this clone itself: Its antigen is still unknown.

Peripheral blood came from all dose cohorts at three timepoints. Only in-frame clones appear in the TCRdb table, and some are missing; sequencing was by immunoSEQ multiplex PCR. The repertoire consists of 84,000 or so clones, with 85% to 95% occurring once and the leading ten covering 0.4% to 0.55%. The origin of this receptor is an adult with an advanced solid tumor such as melanoma, head and neck, liver or kidney cancer. This specimen was CD4+ or CD8+ T cells sorted from blood, taken in a trial of the OX40 agonist ivuxolimab.

DNA for the CDR3: TGCAGCGTTGGAGTCAGGGCAGGAGAGACCCAGTACTTC. It encodes CSVGVRAGETQYF. The genes are TRBV29-1 and TRBJ2-5; TRBD1 might be the D (5 bases). Germline V lookup: CDR1 SQVTM, CDR2 ANQGSEA. CDR3 length: 13 residues. V was cut by 4 bases and J by 4 bases, with 13 bases left in between.